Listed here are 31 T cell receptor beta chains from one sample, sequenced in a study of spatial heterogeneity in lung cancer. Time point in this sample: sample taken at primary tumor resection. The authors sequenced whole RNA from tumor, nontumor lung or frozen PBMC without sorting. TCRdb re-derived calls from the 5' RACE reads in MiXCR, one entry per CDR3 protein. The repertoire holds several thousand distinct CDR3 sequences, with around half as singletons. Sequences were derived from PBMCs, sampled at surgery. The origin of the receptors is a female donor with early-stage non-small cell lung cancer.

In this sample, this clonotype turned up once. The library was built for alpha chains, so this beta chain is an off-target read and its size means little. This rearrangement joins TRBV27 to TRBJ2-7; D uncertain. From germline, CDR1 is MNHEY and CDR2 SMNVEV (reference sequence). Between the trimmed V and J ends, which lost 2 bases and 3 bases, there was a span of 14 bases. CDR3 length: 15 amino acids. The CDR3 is CASSLILGTIYEQYF. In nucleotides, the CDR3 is TGTGCCAGCAGTTTAATATTGGGTACTATCTACGAGCAGTACTTC.

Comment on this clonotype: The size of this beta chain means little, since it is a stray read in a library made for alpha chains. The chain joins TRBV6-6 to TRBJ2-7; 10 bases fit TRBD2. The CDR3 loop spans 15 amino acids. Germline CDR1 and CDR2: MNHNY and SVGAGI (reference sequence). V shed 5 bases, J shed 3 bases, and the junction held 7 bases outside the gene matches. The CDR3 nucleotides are TGTGCCAGCAGTCCCACAGCGGGAGGGAGCTACGAGCAGTACTTC. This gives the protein CASSPTAGGSYEQYF.

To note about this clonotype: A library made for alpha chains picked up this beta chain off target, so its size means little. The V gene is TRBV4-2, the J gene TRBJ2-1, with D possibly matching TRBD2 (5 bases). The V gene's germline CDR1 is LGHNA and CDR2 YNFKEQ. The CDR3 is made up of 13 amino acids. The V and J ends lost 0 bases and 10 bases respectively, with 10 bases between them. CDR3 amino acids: CASSQDLSGEQFF. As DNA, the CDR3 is TGTGCCAGCAGCCAAGATCTGTCGGGGGAGCAGTTCTTC.

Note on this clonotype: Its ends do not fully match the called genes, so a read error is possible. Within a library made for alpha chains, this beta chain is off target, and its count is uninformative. The CDR3 protein is CASGEVTSGKWEQYF. The CDR3 DNA reads TGTGCCAGCGGTGAAGTAACTAGCGGGAAATGGGAGCAGTACTTC. V and J are TRBV2 and TRBJ2-7, with 10 bases lining up with TRBD2. From germline, CDR1 is SNHLY and CDR2 FYNNEI. The CDR3 extends over 15 amino acids.

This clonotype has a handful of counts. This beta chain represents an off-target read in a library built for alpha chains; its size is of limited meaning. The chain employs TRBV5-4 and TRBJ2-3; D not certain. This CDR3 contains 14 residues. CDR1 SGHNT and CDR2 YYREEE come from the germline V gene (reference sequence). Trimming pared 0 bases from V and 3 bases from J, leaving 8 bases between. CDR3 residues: CASSLDLGTDTQYF. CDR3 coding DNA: TGTGCCAGCAGCTTGGACTTAGGGACAGATACGCAGTATTTT.

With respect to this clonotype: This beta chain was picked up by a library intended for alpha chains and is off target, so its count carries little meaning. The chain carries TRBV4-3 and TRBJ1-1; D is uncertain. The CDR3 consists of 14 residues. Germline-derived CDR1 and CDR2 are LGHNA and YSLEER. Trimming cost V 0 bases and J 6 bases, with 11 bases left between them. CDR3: CASSQDTSRAEAFF. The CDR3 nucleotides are TGCGCCAGCAGCCAAGACACGAGTAGGGCTGAAGCTTTCTTT.

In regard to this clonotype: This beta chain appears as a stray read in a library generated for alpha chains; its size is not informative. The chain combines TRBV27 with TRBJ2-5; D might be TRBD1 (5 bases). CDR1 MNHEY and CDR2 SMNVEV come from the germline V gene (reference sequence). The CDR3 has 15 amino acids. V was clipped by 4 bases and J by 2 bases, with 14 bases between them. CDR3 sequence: CASSSGQISQETQYF. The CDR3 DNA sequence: TGTGCCAGCAGTTCAGGGCAGATATCACAAGAGACCCAGTACTTC.

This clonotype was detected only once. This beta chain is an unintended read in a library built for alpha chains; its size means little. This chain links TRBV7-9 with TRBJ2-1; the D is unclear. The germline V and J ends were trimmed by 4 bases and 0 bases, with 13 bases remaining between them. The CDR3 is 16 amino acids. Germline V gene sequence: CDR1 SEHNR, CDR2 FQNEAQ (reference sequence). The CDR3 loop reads CASSYQTLSSYNEQFF. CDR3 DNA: TGTGCCAGCAGCTACCAGACACTGAGCTCCTACAATGAGCAGTTCTTC. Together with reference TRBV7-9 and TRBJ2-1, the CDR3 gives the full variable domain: DTGVSQNPRHKITKRGQNVTFRCDPISEHNRLYWYRQTLGQGPEFLTYFQNEAQLEKSRLLSDRFSAERPKGSFSTLEIQRTEQGDSAMYLCASSYQTLSSYNEQFFGPGTRLTVL.

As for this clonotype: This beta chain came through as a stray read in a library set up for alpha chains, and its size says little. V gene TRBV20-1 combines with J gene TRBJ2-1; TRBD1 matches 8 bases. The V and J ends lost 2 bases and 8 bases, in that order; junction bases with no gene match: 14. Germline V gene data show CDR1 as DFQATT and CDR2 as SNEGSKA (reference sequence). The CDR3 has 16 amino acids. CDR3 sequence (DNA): TGCAGTGCTAGAAGTGGCGGGACAGGTTGGAGCGATGAGCAGTTCTTC. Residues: CSARSGGTGWSDEQFF.

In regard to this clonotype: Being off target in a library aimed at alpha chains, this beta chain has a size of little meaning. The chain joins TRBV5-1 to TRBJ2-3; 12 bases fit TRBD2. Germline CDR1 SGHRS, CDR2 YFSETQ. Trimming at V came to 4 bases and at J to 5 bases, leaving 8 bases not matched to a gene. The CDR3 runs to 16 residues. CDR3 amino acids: CASSLEGLAGKDTQYF. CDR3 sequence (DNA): TGCGCCAGCAGCCTAGAAGGACTAGCGGGAAAAGATACGCAGTATTTT.

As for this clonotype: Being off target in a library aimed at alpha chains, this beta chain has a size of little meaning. CDR3 in DNA: TGTGCCAGCAGCCAAGCCCCGGGACTAGCGGGAGGCCAGCCATACTTC. This gives the protein CASSQAPGLAGGQPYF. This chain links TRBV4-2 with TRBJ2-5; TRBD2 matches at 15 bases. The CDR3 covers 16 residues. The trim removed 1 base at V and 14 bases at J, leaving 11 bases unmatched. CDR1 is LGHNA, CDR2 YNFKEQ, per germline.

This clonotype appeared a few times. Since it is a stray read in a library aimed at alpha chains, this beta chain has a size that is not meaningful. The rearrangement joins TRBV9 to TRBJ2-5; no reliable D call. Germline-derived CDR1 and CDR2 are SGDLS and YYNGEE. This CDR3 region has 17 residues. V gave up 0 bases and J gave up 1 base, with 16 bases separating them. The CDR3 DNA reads TGTGCCAGCAGCGTAGGTATGGGAAGAACAGTCCAAGAGACCCAGTACTTC. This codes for CASSVGMGRTVQETQYF.

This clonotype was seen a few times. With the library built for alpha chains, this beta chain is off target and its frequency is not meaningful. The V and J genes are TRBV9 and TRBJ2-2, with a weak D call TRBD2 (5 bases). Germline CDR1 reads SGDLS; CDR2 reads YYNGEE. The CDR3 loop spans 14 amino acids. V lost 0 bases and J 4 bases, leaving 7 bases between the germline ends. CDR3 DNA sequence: TGTGCCAGCAGCGTAGCGGGGTCCACCGGGGAGCTGTTTTTT. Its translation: CASSVAGSTGELFF.

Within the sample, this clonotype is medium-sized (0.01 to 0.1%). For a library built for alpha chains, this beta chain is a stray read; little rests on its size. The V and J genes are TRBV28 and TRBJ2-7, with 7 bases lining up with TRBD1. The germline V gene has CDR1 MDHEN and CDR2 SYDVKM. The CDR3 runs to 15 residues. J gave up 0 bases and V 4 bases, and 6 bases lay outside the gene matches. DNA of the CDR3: TGTGCCAGCAGTTCGAGGACAGGATTCTCCTACGAGCAGTACTTC. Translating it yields CASSSRTGFSYEQYF. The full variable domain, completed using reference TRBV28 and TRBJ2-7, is DVKVTQSSRYLVKRTGEKVFLECVQDMDHENMFWYRQDPGLGLRLIYFSYDVKMKEKGDIPEGYSVSREKKERFSLILESASTNQTSMYLCASSSRTGFSYEQYFGPGTRLTVT.

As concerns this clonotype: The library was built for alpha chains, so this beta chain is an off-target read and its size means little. DNA for the CDR3: TGTGCCAGCAGCCAAACCGACAGGGGCGAAAACATTCAGTACTTC. Encoded protein: CASSQTDRGENIQYF. The rearrangement joins TRBV28 to TRBJ2-4, with TRBD1 matching over 8 bases. CDR1 MDHEN and CDR2 SYDVKM come from the germline V gene. The CDR3 totals 15 residues. Trimming removed 6 bases from V and 5 bases from J; junction bases left unmatched: 9.

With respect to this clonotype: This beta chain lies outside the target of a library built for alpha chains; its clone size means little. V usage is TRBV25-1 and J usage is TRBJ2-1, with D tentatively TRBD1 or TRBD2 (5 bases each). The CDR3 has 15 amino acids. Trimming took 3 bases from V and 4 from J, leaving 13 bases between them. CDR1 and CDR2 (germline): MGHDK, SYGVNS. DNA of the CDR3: TGTGCCAGCAGTGACGGTATAGGGACGTACAATGAGCAGTTCTTC. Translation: CASSDGIGTYNEQFF.

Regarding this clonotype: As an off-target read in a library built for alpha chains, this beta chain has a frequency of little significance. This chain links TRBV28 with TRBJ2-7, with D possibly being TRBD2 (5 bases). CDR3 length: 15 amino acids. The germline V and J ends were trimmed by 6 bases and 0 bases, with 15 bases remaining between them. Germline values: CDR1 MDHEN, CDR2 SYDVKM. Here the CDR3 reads CASRDPVTSSYEQYF. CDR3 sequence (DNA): TGTGCCAGCAGAGATCCGGTTACTAGCTCCTACGAGCAGTACTTC.

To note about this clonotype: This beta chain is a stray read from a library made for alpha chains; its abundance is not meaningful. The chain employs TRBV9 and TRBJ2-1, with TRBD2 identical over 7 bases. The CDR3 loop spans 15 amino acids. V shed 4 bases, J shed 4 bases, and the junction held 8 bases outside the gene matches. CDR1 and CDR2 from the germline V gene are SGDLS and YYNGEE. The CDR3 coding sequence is TGTGCCAGCAGCCCAAGCGGGATCGCGTACAATGAGCAGTTCTTC. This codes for CASSPSGIAYNEQFF.

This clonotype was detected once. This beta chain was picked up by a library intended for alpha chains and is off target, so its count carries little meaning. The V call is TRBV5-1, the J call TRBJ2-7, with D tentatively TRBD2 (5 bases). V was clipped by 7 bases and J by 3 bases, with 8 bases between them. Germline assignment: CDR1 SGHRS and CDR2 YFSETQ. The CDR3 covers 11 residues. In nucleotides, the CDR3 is TGCGCCAGCCGCCGGGACTACGAGCAGTACGTC. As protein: CASRRDYEQYV.

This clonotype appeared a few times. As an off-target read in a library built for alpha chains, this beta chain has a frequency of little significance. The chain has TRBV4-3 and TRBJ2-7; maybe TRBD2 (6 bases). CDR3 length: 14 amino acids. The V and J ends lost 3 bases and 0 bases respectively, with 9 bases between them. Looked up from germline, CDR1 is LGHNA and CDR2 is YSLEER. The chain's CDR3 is CASSQGLNSYEQYV. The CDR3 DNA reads TGCGCCAGCAGCCAGGGACTGAACTCCTACGAGCAGTACGTC.

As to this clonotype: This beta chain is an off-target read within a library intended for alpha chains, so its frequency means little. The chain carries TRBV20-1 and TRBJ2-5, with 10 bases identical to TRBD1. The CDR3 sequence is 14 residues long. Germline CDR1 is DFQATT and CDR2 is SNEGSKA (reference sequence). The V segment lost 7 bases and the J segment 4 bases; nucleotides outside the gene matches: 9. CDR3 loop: CSDSGTGAGETQYF. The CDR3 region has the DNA TGCAGTGACAGCGGGACAGGGGCTGGAGAGACCCAGTACTTC.

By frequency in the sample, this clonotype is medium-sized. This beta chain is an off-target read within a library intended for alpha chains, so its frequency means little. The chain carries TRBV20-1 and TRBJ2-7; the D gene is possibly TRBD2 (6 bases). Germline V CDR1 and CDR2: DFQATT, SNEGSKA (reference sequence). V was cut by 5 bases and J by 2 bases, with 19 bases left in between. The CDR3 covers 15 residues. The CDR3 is CSAAPLGGVTYEQYF. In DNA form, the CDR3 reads TGCAGTGCTGCTCCCCTGGGAGGAGTTACCTACGAGCAGTACTTC.

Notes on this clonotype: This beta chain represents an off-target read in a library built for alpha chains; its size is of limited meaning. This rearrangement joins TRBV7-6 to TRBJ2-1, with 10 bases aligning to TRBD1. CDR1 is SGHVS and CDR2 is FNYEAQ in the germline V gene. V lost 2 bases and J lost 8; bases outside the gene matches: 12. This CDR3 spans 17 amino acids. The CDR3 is CASSLSVSRDRGHEQFF. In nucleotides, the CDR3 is TGTGCCAGCAGCTTATCGGTGAGCCGGGACAGGGGTCATGAGCAGTTCTTC.

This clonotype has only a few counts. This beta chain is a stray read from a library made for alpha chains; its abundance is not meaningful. Written as DNA, the CDR3 is TGTGCCAGCAGCCCGGGGACTAACGAGAAAGAGACCCAGTACTTC. Amino acids: CASSPGTNEKETQYF. The chain employs TRBV12-3 or TRBV12-4 and TRBJ2-5, with 7 positions matching TRBD2. The CDR3 sequence is 15 residues long. With 6 bases clipped from V and 3 bases from J, the junction kept 10 bases outside the gene matches.

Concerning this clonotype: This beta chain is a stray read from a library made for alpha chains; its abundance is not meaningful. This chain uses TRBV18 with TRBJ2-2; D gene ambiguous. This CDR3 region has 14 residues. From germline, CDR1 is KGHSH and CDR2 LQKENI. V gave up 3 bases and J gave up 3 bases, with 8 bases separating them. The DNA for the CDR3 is TGTGCCAGCTCACCGACATCGTACACCGGGGAGCTGTTTTTT. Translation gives CASSPTSYTGELFF.

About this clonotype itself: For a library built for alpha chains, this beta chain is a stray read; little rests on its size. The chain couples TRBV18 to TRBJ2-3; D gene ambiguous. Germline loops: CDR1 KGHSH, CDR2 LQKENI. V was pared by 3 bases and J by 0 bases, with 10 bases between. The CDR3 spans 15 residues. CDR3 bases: TGTGCCAGCTCACCGGAGATAGACAGCACAGATACGCAGTATTTT. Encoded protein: CASSPEIDSTDTQYF.

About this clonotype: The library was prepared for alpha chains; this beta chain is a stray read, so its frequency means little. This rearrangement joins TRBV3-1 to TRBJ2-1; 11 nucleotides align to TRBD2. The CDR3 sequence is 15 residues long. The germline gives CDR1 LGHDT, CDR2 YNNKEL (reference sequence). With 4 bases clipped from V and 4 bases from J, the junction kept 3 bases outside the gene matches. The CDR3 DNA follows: TGTGCCAGCAGCCTGGGACTAGCGGCTTACAATGAGCAGTTCTTC. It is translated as CASSLGLAAYNEQFF.

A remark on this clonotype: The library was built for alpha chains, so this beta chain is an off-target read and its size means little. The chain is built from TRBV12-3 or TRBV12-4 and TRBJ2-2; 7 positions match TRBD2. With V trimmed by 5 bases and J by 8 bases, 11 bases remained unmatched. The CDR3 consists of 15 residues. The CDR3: CASSPPLAGAGELFF. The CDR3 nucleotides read TGTGCCAGCAGTCCCCCTTTGGCGGGAGCAGGGGAGCTGTTTTTT.

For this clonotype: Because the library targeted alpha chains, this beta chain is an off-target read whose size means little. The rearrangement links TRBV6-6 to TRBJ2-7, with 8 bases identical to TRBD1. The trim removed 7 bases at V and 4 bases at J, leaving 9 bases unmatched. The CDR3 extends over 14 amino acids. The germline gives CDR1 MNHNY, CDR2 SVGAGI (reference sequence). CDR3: CASNSGTGSYEQYF. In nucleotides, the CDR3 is TGTGCCAGCAATTCCGGGACAGGCAGTTACGAGCAGTACTTC.

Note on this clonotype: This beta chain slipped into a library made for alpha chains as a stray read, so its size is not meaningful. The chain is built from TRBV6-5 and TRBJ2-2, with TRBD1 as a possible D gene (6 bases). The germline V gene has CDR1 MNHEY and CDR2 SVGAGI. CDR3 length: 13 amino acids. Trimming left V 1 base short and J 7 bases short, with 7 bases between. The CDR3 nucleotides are TGTGCCAGCAGTTACTGGGACAACGGGGAGCTGTTTTTT. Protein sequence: CASSYWDNGELFF.

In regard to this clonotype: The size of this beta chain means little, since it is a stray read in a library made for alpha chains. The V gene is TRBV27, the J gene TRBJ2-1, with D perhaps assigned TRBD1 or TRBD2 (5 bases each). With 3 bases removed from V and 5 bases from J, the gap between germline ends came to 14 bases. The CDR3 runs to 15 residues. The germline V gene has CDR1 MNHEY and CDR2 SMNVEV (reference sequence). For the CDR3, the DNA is TGTGCCAGCAGTTTCCGGGGCGCAAACGACAATGAGCAGTTCTTC. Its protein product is CASSFRGANDNEQFF.